This record looks at one TCR beta chain sequence and its context. Its antigen is as yet unknown. The data were obtained in a study of brain T cells in children with intractable seizures. Measured with immunoSEQ multiplex PCR; TCRdb has only the in-frame clones, and not every one. The sample contains some 41,000 clones, about nine tenths of which appear only once. Sequencing was limited to surgery cases with top T cell transcript signatures in brain tissue. Before surgery, patients took at least one anti-epileptic drug. Broader study findings: Only CDR3 sequence similarity suggested viral specificity, without known HCMV serostatus. Pre-surgery blood may have been undersampled, hiding some clones.

The sequence derives from a girl aged 2-10 years with tuberous sclerosis and intractable seizures. Source: peripheral blood, taken at surgery.

Written as DNA, the CDR3 is TGTGCCAGCAGCCGTCCCGGGGGCCGTGGAAACACCATATATTTT. This codes for CASSRPGGRGNTIYF. The chain couples TRBV3-1 (or the pseudogene TRBV3-2) to TRBJ1-3, with D perhaps matching TRBD1 (6 bases). V lost 4 bases and J 3 bases, leaving 13 bases between the germline ends. Germline V gene lookup returns CDR1 LGHDT and CDR2 YNNKEL (reference sequence). CDR3 length: 15 amino acids.